This T cell receptor (beta chain) was identified in a study of cytomegalovirus exposure and HLA in healthy donors. Across the whole study: The 100 to 150 validation repertoires and the roughly 670 first-cohort repertoires shared a platform, a later analysis reported.

V lost 6 bases, J lost 1 base, and 7 bases stayed unmatched. The length of the CDR3 is 15 residues. Germline loops: CDR1 LNHNV, CDR2 YYDKDF (reference sequence). The assay was immunoSEQ multiplex PCR, and TCRdb's table has in-frame clones only and misses some. The sample lists about 260,000 clones, about 92% occurring once. Whole-study results and caveats: The study listed some 160 cytomegalovirus-associated TCR beta chains. It was confirmed in vitro that a few of the CMV-associated chains were specific for CMV antigens.

Donors were drawn from the roughly 130-subject validation cohort, separate from the approximately 700-subject first cohort. As concerns this clone: Its antigen is currently unknown.

V gene TRBV15 combines with J gene TRBJ2-7; 9 bases agree with TRBD1. Specimen: PBMCs. The TCR comes from a woman in her twenties or thirties in good health and CMV-seronegative. CDR3 protein: CATREDRGASYEQYF. The CDR3 DNA reads TGTGCCACCAGGGAAGACAGGGGGGCGTCCTACGAGCAGTACTTC. The full variable domain, completed using reference TRBV15 and TRBJ2-7, is DAMVIQNPRYQVTQFGKPVTLSCSQTLNHNVMYWYQQKSSQAPKLLFHYYDKDFNNEADTPDNFQSRRPNTSFCFLDIRSPGLGDTAMYLCATREDRGASYEQYFGPGTRLTVT.